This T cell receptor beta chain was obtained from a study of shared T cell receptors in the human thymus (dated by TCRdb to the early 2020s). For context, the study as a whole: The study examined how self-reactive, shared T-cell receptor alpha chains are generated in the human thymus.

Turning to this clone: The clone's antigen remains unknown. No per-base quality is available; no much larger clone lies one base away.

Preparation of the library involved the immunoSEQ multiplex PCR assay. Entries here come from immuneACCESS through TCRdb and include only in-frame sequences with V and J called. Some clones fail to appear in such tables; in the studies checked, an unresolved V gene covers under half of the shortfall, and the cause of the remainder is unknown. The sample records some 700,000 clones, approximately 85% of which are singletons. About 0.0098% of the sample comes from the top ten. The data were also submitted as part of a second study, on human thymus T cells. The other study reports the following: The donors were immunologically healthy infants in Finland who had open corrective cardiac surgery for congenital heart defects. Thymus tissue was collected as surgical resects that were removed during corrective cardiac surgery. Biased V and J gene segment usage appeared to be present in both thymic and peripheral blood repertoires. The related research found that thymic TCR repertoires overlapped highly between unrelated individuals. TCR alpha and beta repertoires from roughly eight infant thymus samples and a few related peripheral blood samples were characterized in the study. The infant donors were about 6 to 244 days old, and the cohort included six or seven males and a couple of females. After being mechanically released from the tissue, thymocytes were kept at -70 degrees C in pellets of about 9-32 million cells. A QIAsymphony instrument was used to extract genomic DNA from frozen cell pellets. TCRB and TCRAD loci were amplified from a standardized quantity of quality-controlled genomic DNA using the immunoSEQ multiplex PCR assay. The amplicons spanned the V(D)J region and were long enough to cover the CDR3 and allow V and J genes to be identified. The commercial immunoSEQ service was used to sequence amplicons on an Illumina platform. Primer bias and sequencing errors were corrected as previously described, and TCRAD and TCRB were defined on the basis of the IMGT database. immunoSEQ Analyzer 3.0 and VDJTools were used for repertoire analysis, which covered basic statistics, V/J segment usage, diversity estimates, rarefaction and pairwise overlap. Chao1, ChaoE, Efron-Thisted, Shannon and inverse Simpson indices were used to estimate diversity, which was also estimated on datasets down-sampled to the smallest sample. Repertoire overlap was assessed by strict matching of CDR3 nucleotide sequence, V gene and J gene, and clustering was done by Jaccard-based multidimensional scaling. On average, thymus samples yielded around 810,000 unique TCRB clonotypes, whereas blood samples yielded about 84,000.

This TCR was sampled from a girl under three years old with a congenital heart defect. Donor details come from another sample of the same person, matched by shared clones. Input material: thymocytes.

The CDR3 corresponds to CASSYHHRGMNTEAFF. The DNA reads as follows: TGTGCCAGCAGTTACCACCACAGGGGGATGAACACTGAAGCTTTCTTT. The chain couples TRBV6-6 to TRBJ1-1, with 8 bases matching TRBD1. V trim: 2 bases; J trim: 0 bases; unmatched bases: 5. The CDR3 runs 16 amino acids, cysteine and phenylalanine included. The CDR3 DNA has 48 bases and is translated from base 1. CDR1 MNHNY and CDR2 SVGAGI are derived from the germline V gene (reference sequence).